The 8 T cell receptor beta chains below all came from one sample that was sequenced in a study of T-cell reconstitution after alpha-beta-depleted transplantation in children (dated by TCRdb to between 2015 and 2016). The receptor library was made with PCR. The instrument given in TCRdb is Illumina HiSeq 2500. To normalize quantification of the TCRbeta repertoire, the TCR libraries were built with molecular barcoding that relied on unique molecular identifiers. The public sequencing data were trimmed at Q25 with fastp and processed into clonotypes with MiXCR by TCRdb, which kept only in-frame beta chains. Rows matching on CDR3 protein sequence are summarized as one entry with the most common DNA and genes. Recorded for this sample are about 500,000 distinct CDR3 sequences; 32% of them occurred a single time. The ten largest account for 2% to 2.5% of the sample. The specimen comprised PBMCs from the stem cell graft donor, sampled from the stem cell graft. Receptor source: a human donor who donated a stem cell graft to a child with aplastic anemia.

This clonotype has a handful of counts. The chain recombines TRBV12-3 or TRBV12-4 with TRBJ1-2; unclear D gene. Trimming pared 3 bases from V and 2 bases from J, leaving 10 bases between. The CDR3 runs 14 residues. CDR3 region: CASSFEGTNYGYTF. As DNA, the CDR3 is TGTGCCAGCAGTTTTGAGGGTACCAACTATGGCTACACCTTC.

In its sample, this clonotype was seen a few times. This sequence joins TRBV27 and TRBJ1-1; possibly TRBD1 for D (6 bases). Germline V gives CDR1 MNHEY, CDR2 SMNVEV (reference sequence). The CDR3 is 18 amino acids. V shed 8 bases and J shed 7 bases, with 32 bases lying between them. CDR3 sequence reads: CASSFHQGGGLGSGEAFF. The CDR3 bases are TGTGCCAGCTCCTTCCATCAGGGAGGGGGACTCGGGTCCGGTGAAGCTTTCTTT.

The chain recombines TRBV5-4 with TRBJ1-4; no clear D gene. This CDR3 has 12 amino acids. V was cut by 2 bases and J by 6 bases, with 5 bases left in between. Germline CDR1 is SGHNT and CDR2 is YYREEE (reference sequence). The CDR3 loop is CASSFRDEKLFF. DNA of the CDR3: TGTGCCAGCAGCTTCAGAGATGAAAAACTGTTTTTT.

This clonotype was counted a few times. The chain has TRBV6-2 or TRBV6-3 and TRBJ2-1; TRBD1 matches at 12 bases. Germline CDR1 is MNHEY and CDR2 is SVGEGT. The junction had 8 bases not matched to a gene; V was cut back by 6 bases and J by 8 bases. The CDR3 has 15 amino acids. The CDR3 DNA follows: TGTGCCAGCAGGGGACAGGGGGCGCACATCTATGAGCAGTTCTTC. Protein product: CASRGQGAHIYEQFF.

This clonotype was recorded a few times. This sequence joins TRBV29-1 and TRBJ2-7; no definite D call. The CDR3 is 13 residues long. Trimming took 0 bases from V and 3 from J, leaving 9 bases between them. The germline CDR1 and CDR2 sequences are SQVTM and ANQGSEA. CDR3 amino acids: CSVEDNSRYEQYF. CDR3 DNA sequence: TGCAGCGTTGAAGATAACTCACGCTACGAGCAGTACTTC.

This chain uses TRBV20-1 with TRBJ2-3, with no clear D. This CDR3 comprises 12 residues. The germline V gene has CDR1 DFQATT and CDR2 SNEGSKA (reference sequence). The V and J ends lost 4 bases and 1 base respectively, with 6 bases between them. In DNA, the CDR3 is TGCAGTGCTAAGGATGGCACAGATACGCAGTATTTT. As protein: CSAKDGTDTQYF.

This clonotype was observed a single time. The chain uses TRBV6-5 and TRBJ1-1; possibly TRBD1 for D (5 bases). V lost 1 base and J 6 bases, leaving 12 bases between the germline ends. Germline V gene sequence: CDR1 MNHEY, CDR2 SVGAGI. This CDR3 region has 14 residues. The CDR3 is CASSYLDSLSEAFF. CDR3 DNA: TGTGCCAGCAGTTACTTAGACAGTTTATCTGAAGCTTTCTTT.

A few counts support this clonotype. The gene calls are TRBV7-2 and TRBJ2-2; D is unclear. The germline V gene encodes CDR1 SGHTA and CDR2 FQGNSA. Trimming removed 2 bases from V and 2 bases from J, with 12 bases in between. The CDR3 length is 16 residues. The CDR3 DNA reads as TGTGCCAGCAGCTTAATTTGGGGATCTAACACCGGGGAGCTGTTTTTT. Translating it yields CASSLIWGSNTGELFF.